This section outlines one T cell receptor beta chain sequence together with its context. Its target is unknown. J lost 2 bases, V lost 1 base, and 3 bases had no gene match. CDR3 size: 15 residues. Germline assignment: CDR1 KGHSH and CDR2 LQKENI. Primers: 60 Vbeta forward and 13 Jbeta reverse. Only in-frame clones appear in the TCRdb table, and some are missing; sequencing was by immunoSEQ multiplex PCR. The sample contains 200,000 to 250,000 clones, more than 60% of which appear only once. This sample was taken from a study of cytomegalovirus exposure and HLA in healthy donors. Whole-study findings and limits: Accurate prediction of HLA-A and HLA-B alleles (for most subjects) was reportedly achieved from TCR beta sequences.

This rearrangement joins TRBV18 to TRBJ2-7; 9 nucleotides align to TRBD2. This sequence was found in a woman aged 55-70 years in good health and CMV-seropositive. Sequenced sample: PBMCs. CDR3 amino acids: CASSPQAGGPYEQYF. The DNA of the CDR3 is TGTGCCAGCTCACCACAGGCGGGGGGGCCCTACGAGCAGTACTTC.